Included here is one T cell receptor beta chain sequence, with context. Method: immunoSEQ multiplex PCR; TCRdb's copy keeps in-frame clones and lacks some. The sample shows about 2.4 million clones, over 85% of them seen only once. The sample comes from a study of shared clonotypes between healthy human individuals. Across the study: Per donor, CD8 memory used one plate, CD8 naive used two, CD4 memory used three and CD4 naive used three.

CD4+ cells underwent separation, giving CD45RA+ naive and CD45RA-negative memory subsets. CDR1 SGHRS and CDR2 YFSETQ come from the germline V gene. This CDR3 comprises 14 residues. Trimming removed 7 bases from V and 5 bases from J, with 18 bases in between. This TCR was sampled from a man between 18 and 29 years old in good health. Sequenced: naive CD4+ T cells sorted from blood. Stated subset: CD45RA+ positively selected. The chain combines TRBV5-1 with TRBJ1-2; D might be TRBD1 (5 bases). The chain's CDR3 is CASHEETGLYGYTF. The CDR3, as DNA: TGCGCCAGCCACGAAGAAACAGGCCTATATGGCTACACCTTC.